This entry concerns a single T cell receptor beta chain. This table comes from immunoSEQ multiplex PCR, and its TCRdb copy is limited to in-frame clones, with some not included. Of 68,000 or so clones listed, roughly 84% were seen once; the top ten hold approximately 1.5%. The record originates from a study of OX40 agonist ivuxolimab in advanced cancers. About the research overall: Enrollees could have had prior anti-PD-1, anti-PD-L1 or anti-CTLA-4 therapy, which approximately 40% had received. Partial responses were observed in three patients, of whom one had hepatocellular carcinoma and two had cutaneous melanoma.

Sampled blood was obtained at baseline, cycle 4 day 1, and cycle 7 day 1. The sample in question was CD4+ or CD8+ T cells sorted from blood, obtained in a trial of the OX40 agonist ivuxolimab. The receptor was isolated from an adult with an advanced solid tumor such as melanoma, head and neck, liver or kidney cancer.

The chain's CDR3 is CASSPSGGVTDTQYF. The DNA of the CDR3 is TGTGCCAGCAGCCCTAGCGGGGGGGTCACAGATACGCAGTATTTT. The V gene is TRBV6-4, the J gene TRBJ2-3; 12 bases are a match to TRBD2. This CDR3 is 15 amino acids long. V trimming: 6 bases; J trimming: 2 bases; junction bases outside the gene matches: 3. Germline V gives CDR1 MRHNA, CDR2 SNTAGT.